This T cell receptor beta chain comes out of a study of T cells in Graves' hyperthyroidism and ophthalmopathy. Findings and caveats of the study: Ophthalmopathy stood apart from stable hyperthyroidism in a 13 V-J model. Researchers found most expanded thyroid clonotypes above 0.001 in blood as well.

From RNA transcripts, TCR beta CDR3 regions were amplified. A first-round RT-PCR of the TCR CDR3 used the HTBI primer set. TCRdb recomputed calls from the multiplex PCR reads with MiXCR, one row per CDR3 protein. The sample shows around 340,000 distinct CDR3 sequences, roughly 20% of them seen only once. CDR1 is DFQATT, CDR2 SNEGSKA, per germline (reference sequence). The CDR3 contains 13 residues. Trimming stripped 0 bases from V and 5 bases from J, with 10 bases between. The study defined stable Graves' hyperthyroidism as no ophthalmopathy progression within 18 months. Hyperthyroidism had been newly diagnosed in patients aged 18 to 65, and its duration was under 2 months. Notes on this clonotype: Its specificity is unknown.

The V and J genes are TRBV20-1 and TRBJ1-1; possible D gene TRBD1, 6 bases. Sequencing was carried out using blood. The receptor was derived from a woman aged 50 to 65 with Graves' hyperthyroidism. CDR3 loop: CSAREFTGTEAFF. The CDR3 region has the DNA TGCAGTGCTAGAGAGTTCACAGGGACTGAAGCTTTCTTT.